This T cell receptor (beta chain) was sequenced during a study of blood T cell repertoires in COVID-19. Study-level background: Sources were T cells, B-cell-depleted T cells, or PBMCs; the material itself was cDNA or gDNA.

Per the germline V gene, CDR1 is LNHDA and CDR2 is SQIVND (reference sequence). Germline trimming cut 4 bases from V and 7 bases from J; bases unmatched to any gene: 11. The CDR3 covers 15 residues. TCRdb's table, derived via immunoSEQ multiplex PCR, lists solely in-frame clones and lacks some. The sample lists some 36,000 clones, 90% seen once, with approximately 41% in the top ten. This clonotype was obtained from a man aged 55 to 70 with active or convalescent COVID-19. The chain links TRBV19 to TRBJ1-2; 8 bases are a match to TRBD1. The sample consisted of peripheral blood. The CDR3 DNA reads TGTGCCAGTAGTACCCGACAGGGGCCGTCAGCTGGCTACACCTTC. Translation gives CASSTRQGPSAGYTF.